These T cell receptor beta chains were read from a single sample in a study of graft-versus-host responses after intestinal transplantation. Which antigens these TCRs recognize remains unknown. The assay was immunoSEQ multiplex PCR, and TCRdb's table has in-frame clones only and misses some. The table has 89,000 or so clones, roughly 80% seen once. The material sequenced was unstimulated CD4+ T cells sorted from spleen or lymph node cells, taken before intestinal transplant. The source is a human donor who received an intestinal transplant. CDR3s include the opening cysteine and the closing phenylalanine or tryptophan. D genes are given only for firm matches. Part of the rows lack a size; the others show once, few, many or a class for expanded clones.

clone_size j_call d_call v_call cdr3_nt cdr3_aa
. TRBJ2-1 TRBD2 TRBV28 TGTGCCAGCTGGTGGCGGGGGGGCCGCGATGAGCAGTTCTTC CASWWRGGRDEQFF
. TRBJ2-7 TRBD1 TRBV11-3 TGTGCCAGCAGCTTTCGATTTGCGGACAGGAGCTCCTACGAGCAGTACTTC CASSFRFADRSSYEQYF
. TRBJ2-1 . TRBV5-1 TGCGCCAGCAGCGCGGGACCAAACTCGAACAATGAGCAGTTCTTC CASSAGPNSNNEQFF
. TRBJ1-1 . TRBV5-4 TGTGCCAGCAGCTTCAACACAGGGATGAACACTGAAGCTTTCTTT CASSFNTGMNTEAFF
. TRBJ2-2 . TRBV2 TGTGCCAGCAGGGGTACTAGCTTGGGGGAGCTGTTTTTT CASRGTSLGELFF
. TRBJ1-1 . TRBV28 TGTGCCAGCAGTTTACAGAACACTGAAGCTTTCTTT CASSLQNTEAFF
. TRBJ1-1 . TRBV6-5 TGTGCCAGCAGGGGGGGGATCGGAGCTTTCTTT CASRGGIGAFF
. TRBJ2-7 TRBD1 TRBV4-1 TGCGCCAGCAGCCAAGTCGGGACAGGGGTGGGAGAGCAGTACTTC CASSQVGTGVGEQYF
. TRBJ2-1 TRBD2 TRBV28 TGTTCTTCCGGGGGGGGCGGGAATGAGCAGTTCTTC CSSGGGGNEQFF
once TRBJ1-2 . TRBV13 TGTGCCAGCAGCCGACGCAGTCATAGCGGCTACACCTTC CASSRRSHSGYTF
. TRBJ1-4 . TRBV11-2 TGTGCCAGCAGCTCAGGGGTTTTAGGGGGTAGCTCGAAGGCAAAACTGTTTTTT CASSSGVLGGSSKAKLFF
. TRBJ2-3 TRBD2 TRBV30 TGTGCCTGGAGTGTACGGCGGGAGAGCACAGATACGCAGTATTTT CAWSVRRESTDTQYF
. TRBJ1-5 . TRBV28 TGTGCCAGCAGCCCGGGGGGGTTCGCAATTGGTCAGCCCCAGCATTTT CASSPGGFAIGQPQHF